This T cell receptor beta chain appears in the sequencing data of a study of blood T cell repertoires in COVID-19 (dated by TCRdb to the early 2020s). Turning to the overall study: Samples covering the acute and convalescent phases of COVID-19 were provided by collaborators in the United States, Italy and Spain. The prospective study material was composed of cDNA or gDNA derived from T cells, B-cell-depleted T cells, or PBMCs. The dataset comprised deeply sampled blood TCRbeta repertoires from subjects exposed to, actively infected with, or recovered from COVID-19. The repertoires were released in a freely available public database meant as a resource for research on the immune response to SARS-CoV-2. The samples were drawn from the first 160 participants of the ongoing ImmuneRACE study and from about 1,200 subjects provided by 6 global collaborators. Nearly every sample came with metadata listing a de-identified subject ID, COVID-19 status, age in years and sex. Where available, HLA class I and class II types were taken from metadata supplied by the sample provider and were not determined by assay-based typing.

Each collaborating institution followed its own protocols to collect whole blood in K2EDTA tubes. Collaborator samples were shipped for TCRbeta analysis as frozen whole blood, isolated PBMCs, or DNA extracted from either sample type. On the study overall, not on this receptor specifically: How much clinical and demographic metadata was included differed by source and by participant, and the metadata was provided uncurated.

The CDR3 runs 16 amino acids, cysteine and phenylalanine included. The kept DNA is CDR3 alone, 48 bases in frame from the first base. TCRbeta CDR3 regions were amplified from genomic DNA using the immunoSEQ Assay, a bias-controlled multiplex PCR. On the authors' methods: Within the assay, amplification of reference gene primers was used to estimate how many nucleated cells each sample contained. To quantify the absolute abundance of each unique TCRbeta CDR3 rearrangement, sequence reads were collapsed and filtered. For each sample, productive Simpson clonality was calculated as the square root of Simpson's diversity index across productive rearrangements. The table was pulled from immuneACCESS by TCRdb, which kept in-frame rearrangements only. Such tables lose some clones; where checked, under half of the loss comes from unresolved V genes, and the rest has no known cause. The D gene and trimming were derived from the DNA, and the V and J assignments and clone size from that table. Within this sample are under 300,000 clones, with approximately 85% of them counted one time only. The ten largest clones add up to roughly 0.8% of the sample.

Note on this clone: The clone's antigen remains unknown. Per-base quality was not reported, and no clone a single base away is much larger than it.

The sample taken for sequencing was peripheral blood. The source is a woman in her thirties with acute or convalescent COVID-19. The chain is assembled from TRBV1 and TRBJ2-1; the table calls TRBD1, which could not be checked here. TRBV1 constitutes a pseudogene. CDR3 region: CTSSNRPKSWGHEQFF. At the DNA level, the sequence is TGCACCAGCAGCAATCGGCCGAAGTCTTGGGGGCATGAGCAGTTCTTC.